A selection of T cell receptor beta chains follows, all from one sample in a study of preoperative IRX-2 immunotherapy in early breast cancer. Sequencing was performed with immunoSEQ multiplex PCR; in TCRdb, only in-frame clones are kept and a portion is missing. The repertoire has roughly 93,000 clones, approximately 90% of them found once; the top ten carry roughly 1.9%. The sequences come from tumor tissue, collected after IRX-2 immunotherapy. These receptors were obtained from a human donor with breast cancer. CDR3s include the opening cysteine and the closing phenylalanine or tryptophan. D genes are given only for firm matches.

CDR3 protein: CASSIDLDGTEAFF
D gene: -
J gene: TRBJ1-1
V gene: TRBV19

CDR3 protein: CASSVGGQGLAKNIQYF
D gene: TRBD1
J gene: TRBJ2-4
V gene: TRBV6-8

CDR3 protein: CASSILGGNRPQHF
D gene: TRBD1
J gene: TRBJ1-5
V gene: TRBV19

CDR3 protein: CASSYAGGDSGKNIQYF
D gene: TRBD2
J gene: TRBJ2-4
V gene: TRBV6-7

CDR3 protein: CASSYSNTEAFF
D gene: -
J gene: TRBJ1-1
V gene: TRBV6-8

CDR3 protein: CASRNLDSFYGYTF
D gene: -
J gene: TRBJ1-2
V gene: TRBV19

CDR3 protein: CASSLSADGNGYTF
D gene: -
J gene: TRBJ1-2
V gene: TRBV28

CDR3 protein: CASSLEAANTEAFF
D gene: -
J gene: TRBJ1-1
V gene: TRBV5-1

CDR3 protein: CASNPPGLGGIQYF
D gene: -
J gene: TRBJ2-4
V gene: TRBV7-7

CDR3 protein: CASSPPGSGQETQYF
D gene: -
J gene: TRBJ2-5
V gene: TRBV18

CDR3 protein: CASSSRSLGRRLTDTQYF
D gene: -
J gene: TRBJ2-3
V gene: TRBV11-3

CDR3 protein: CASSPGQGTQPQHF
D gene: TRBD1
J gene: TRBJ1-5
V gene: TRBV19